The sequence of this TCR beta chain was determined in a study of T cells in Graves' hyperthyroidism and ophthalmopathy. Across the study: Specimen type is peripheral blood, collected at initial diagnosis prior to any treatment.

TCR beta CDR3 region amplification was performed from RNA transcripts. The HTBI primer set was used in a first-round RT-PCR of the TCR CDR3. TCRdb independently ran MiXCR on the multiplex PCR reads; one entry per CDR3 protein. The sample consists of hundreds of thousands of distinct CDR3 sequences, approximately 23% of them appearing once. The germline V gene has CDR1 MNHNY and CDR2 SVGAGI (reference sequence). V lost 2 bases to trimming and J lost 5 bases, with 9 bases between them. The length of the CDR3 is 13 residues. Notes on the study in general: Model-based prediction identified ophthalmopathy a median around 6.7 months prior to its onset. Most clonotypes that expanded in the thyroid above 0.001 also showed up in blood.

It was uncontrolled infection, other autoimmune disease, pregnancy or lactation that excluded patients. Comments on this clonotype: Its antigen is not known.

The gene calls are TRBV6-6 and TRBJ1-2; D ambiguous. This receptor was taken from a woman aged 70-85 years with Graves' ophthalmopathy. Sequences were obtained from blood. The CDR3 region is CASSYVAFYGYTF. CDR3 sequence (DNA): TGTGCCAGCAGTTACGTAGCCTTTTATGGCTACACCTTC.